This TCR beta chain was documented in a study of blood T cell repertoires in COVID-19. The wider study: Specimens from acute and convalescent COVID-19 originated in the United States, Italy and Spain.

V trimming: 10 bases; J trimming: 11 bases; junction bases outside the gene matches: 12. The length of the CDR3 is 12 residues. Germline CDR1 is SGHRS and CDR2 is YFSETQ. Libraries were prepared by immunoSEQ multiplex PCR; TCRdb keeps only in-frame clonotypes and omits some of them. The data contain around 260,000 clones, roughly nine tenths of them singletons. The V and J genes are TRBV5-1 and TRBJ2-1; 7 positions match TRBD2. Sequenced input: peripheral blood. The sequence was obtained from a woman in her twenties or thirties with COVID-19, enrolled during active disease. The chain's CDR3 is CACAGTNPQQFF. The CDR3 DNA sequence: TGCGCCTGCGCCGGGACTAATCCCCAGCAGTTCTTC.